This T cell receptor beta chain came from a study of T-cell reconstitution after alpha-beta-depleted transplantation in children (dated by TCRdb to the mid-2010s). About the study as a whole: Using TCR repertoire profiling, the study followed T-cell immune reconstitution in a quantitative way in children after TCRalphabeta/CD19-depleted allogeneic hematopoietic cell transplantation.

This clonotype was recorded at least ten times. Its antigen specificity is not known. No base quality values were provided; no much bigger clone lies one nucleotide off. The method behind the library was PCR. The sequencer was an Illumina HiSeq 2500. To normalize quantification of the TCRbeta repertoire, the TCR libraries were built with molecular barcoding that relied on unique molecular identifiers. TCRdb passed the public sequencing reads through fastp at Q25 and MiXCR, retaining productive beta sequences. Each record represents a unique CDR3 protein, reported with the most common genes and DNA among its rows. This sample is represented by 240,000 or so distinct CDR3 sequences; 12% of them were singletons. The ten top clones hold 2% to 3% of the sample. CDR1 and CDR2, looked up from the germline V gene, are MDHEN and SYDVKM. Inclusive of the bounding cysteine and phenylalanine, the CDR3 is 16 residues long. Only CDR3 DNA is held: 48 bases, read in frame from base 1. Relative to germline, V is missing 5 bases and J is missing 0 bases, with 4 bases of the junction outside any gene match.

This receptor was identified in a human donor who donated a stem cell graft to a child with acute lymphoblastic leukemia. The chain links TRBV28 with TRBJ2-4; TRBD2 agrees with 10 junctional bases. The sequenced sample was PBMCs from the stem cell graft donor, obtained from the stem cell graft. The base sequence is TGTGCCAGCAGTCTTGGACTAGCGGTAGCCAAAAACATTCAGTACTTC. This codes for CASSLGLAVAKNIQYF.